This T cell receptor (beta chain) was sequenced for a study of T cell responses to AZD1222 COVID-19 vaccine. Assay: immunoSEQ multiplex PCR; the TCRdb copy retains only in-frame clones and omits some. The table has some 180,000 clones, approximately 94% seen once. The CDR3 covers 15 residues. V lost 0 bases and J lost 2, with 9 bases in between. CDR1 is SGHRS and CDR2 is YFSETQ in the germline V gene. The material was peripheral blood, obtained 28 days after the second AZD1222 dose. The clonotype was recovered from an adult who received the AZD1222 COVID-19 vaccine. The chain links TRBV5-1 to TRBJ1-3; no clear D. This chain's CDR3 is CASSLGGGPGNTIYF. CDR3 nucleotides: TGCGCCAGCAGCTTGGGTGGAGGCCCTGGAAACACCATATATTTT. Looking up the rest from reference TRBV5-1 and TRBJ1-3 gives the full variable domain: KAGVTQTPRYLIKTRGQQVTLSCSPISGHRSVSWYQQTPGQGLQFLFEYFSETQRNKGNFPGRFSGRQFSNSRSEMNVSTLELGDSALYLCASSLGGGPGNTIYFGEGSWLTVV.